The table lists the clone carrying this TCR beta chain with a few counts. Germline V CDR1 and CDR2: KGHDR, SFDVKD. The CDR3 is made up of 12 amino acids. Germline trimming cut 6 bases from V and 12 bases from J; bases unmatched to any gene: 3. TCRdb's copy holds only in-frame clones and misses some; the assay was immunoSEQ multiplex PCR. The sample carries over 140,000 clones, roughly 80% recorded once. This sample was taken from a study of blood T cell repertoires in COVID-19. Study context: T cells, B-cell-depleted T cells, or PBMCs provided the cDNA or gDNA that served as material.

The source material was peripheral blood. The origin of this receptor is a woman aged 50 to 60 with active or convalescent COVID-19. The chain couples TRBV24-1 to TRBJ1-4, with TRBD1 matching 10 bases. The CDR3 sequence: CATSPGTGELFF. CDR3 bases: TGTGCCACCAGTCCCGGGACAGGGGAACTGTTTTTT.